This is a list of T cell receptor beta chains from one sample in a study of neoadjuvant anti-PD-1 for oral cavity cancer. This table comes from immunoSEQ multiplex PCR, and its TCRdb copy is limited to in-frame clones, with some not included. Of about 72,000 clones detected, around four fifths appear once; the ten largest clones hold less than 4%. This sample comprised PBMCs, obtained before nivolumab (anti-PD-1) treatment. The source is a person aged 35-79 years with oral cavity squamous cell carcinoma. Each CDR3 is given with its conserved first and last residue. A D gene is named only where the DNA matches it firmly. Size is omitted from some rows. Given values are once, few, many or a class for expanded clones.

clone_size d_call j_call v_call cdr3_nt cdr3_aa
few . TRBJ1-2 TRBV5-1 TGCGCCAGCAGCTCCGATGGAGGCTACACCTTC CASSSDGGYTF
. . TRBJ2-7 TRBV14 TGTGCCAGCAGCCCCTTTGGGCTAGACGTTTACGAGCAGTACTTC CASSPFGLDVYEQYF
. TRBD2 TRBJ2-7 TRBV27 TGTGCCAGCAGTCTACAGCCGGGACTAGACTACGAGCAGTACTTC CASSLQPGLDYEQYF
. . TRBJ2-3 TRBV7-3 TGTGCCAGCAGCCAGAGACTTCACAGCGCAGATACGCAGTATTTT CASSQRLHSADTQYF
once TRBD2 TRBJ2-1 TRBV5-1 TGCGCCAGCAGCTTGGCCTCCGTAGCGGGAGGGGGCAATGAGCAGTTCTTC CASSLASVAGGGNEQFF
. TRBD1 TRBJ1-2 TRBV27 TGTGCCAGCAAGGGACAGGGTTGGGTTCATGGCTACACCTTC CASKGQGWVHGYTF
. . TRBJ1-1 TRBV30 TGTGCCTGGAGTGTACAGGTGAACACTGAAGCTTTCTTT CAWSVQVNTEAFF
. . TRBJ2-7 TRBV7-9 TGTGCCAGCACCCCCCTGGGGAAGCAGTACTTC CASTPLGKQYF
. . TRBJ1-2 TRBV6-1 TGTGCCAGCAGTGAAAGGGGTGGGGGCAAGACCTATGGCTACACCTTC CASSERGGGKTYGYTF
. . TRBJ2-7 TRBV7-8 TGTGCCAGCAGCTTAGTTGGGGGGACCTCCCGCCCTTCAGAGCAGTACTTC CASSLVGGTSRPSEQYF
. . TRBJ1-2 TRBV5-1 TGCGCCAGCAGGACATATCATCAGAACAACTATGGCTACACCTTC CASRTYHQNNYGYTF
. TRBD1 TRBJ2-1 TRBV10-3 TGTGCCATCAGGGACAGGGAGAGTGAGCAGTTCTTC CAIRDRESEQFF
once TRBD2 TRBJ2-1 TRBV9 TGTGCCAGCAGCCTAATTGGGACTAGCGGACTTAGCTCCTACAATGAGCAGTTCTTC CASSLIGTSGLSSYNEQFF
. . TRBJ2-2 TRBV4-1 TGCGCCAGCAGCCAGACGAGGGCGCTAAACACCGGGGAGCTGTTTTTT CASSQTRALNTGELFF
. . TRBJ1-2 TRBV7-9 TGTGCCAGCAGCTTCGGGGAGTACGGCTACACCTTC CASSFGEYGYTF
. . TRBJ1-1 TRBV12-5 TGTGCTAGTCACTTAGCTGGGATGAACACTGAAGCTTTCTTT CASHLAGMNTEAFF
. . TRBJ2-1 TRBV4-1 TGCGCCAGCAGCCCGGACCCCCGAGGCAATGAGCAGTTCTTC CASSPDPRGNEQFF
. . TRBJ2-7 TRBV5-1 TGCGCCAGCAGCACCCGGGCCCCCTCCTACGAGCAGTACTTC CASSTRAPSYEQYF
. TRBD2 TRBJ2-2 TRBV6-5 TGTGCCAGCAGTTATACTAGCGGGTCTGGCGGGGAGCTGTTTTTT CASSYTSGSGGELFF
. TRBD2 TRBJ2-3 TRBV2 TGTGCCAGCAGTGAATTGTTTAGCGGGGACTCCACAGATACGCAGTATTTT CASSELFSGDSTDTQYF
. . TRBJ1-5 TRBV6-4 TGTGCCAGCAGTGTCGAGGAAGGTCAGCCCCAGCATTTT CASSVEEGQPQHF
. . TRBJ1-6 TRBV5-1 TGCGCCAGCAGCCCAAGGACCGAGGGAAATTCACCCCTCCACTTT CASSPRTEGNSPLHF
. . TRBJ2-7 TRBV25-1 TGTGCCAGCAGTGTGCGAGCGGGCCCCTCCTACGAGCAGTACTTC CASSVRAGPSYEQYF
. TRBD2 TRBJ2-3 TRBV7-9 TGTGCCAGCAGCTTAGCTTCCGCGGGAGTTGGTGATACGCAGTATTTT CASSLASAGVGDTQYF
few . TRBJ1-5 TRBV6-5 TGTGCCAGCAGTTACAGCCCTCCCCAGCATTTT CASSYSPPQHF
. . TRBJ2-3 TRBV19 TGTGCCAGTAGCCCCGAAGAGATTAAGACAGATACGCAGTATTTT CASSPEEIKTDTQYF
. . TRBJ1-2 TRBV27 TGTGCCGGAGTCCGTCTGAATGGCTACACCTTC CAGVRLNGYTF
few TRBD1 TRBJ1-4 TRBV25-1 TGTGCCAGCAAAACAGGGGGAGGTGAAAAACTGTTTTTT CASKTGGGEKLFF
once . TRBJ2-1 TRBV11-2 TGTGCCAGCAGCTTAGATCTTATCTATCCCTACAATGAGCAGTTCTTC CASSLDLIYPYNEQFF
. . TRBJ1-2 TRBV6-1 TGTGCCAGCATGTCAGGGAACTATGGCTACACCTTC CASMSGNYGYTF
. TRBD2 TRBJ2-1 TRBV5-6 TGTGCCAGCAGCGTCTCCGGGACTAGCGGGATCAACAATGAGCAGTTCTTC CASSVSGTSGINNEQFF
. . TRBJ2-3 TRBV27 TGTGCCAGCTCGGGGGCCCTGTCGGGGGATACGCAGTATTTT CASSGALSGDTQYF
. . TRBJ2-5 TRBV20-1 TGCAGTGCTAGTGTCGGGACCCAGTACTTC CSASVGTQYF
. TRBD1 TRBJ1-2 TRBV4-1 TGCGCCAGCCAACCTCGGGACAGGGGTGGATATGGCTACACCTTC CASQPRDRGGYGYTF
. TRBD2 TRBJ2-1 TRBV5-1 TGCGCCAGCAGCTTAGGACTAGCGGGAGCCAATGAGCAGTTCTTC CASSLGLAGANEQFF
. . TRBJ1-1 TRBV5-1 TGCGCCAGCAGCCAAAACCGGGACGGATACACCCACACTGAAGCTTTCTTT CASSQNRDGYTHTEAFF
. TRBD2 TRBJ2-1 TRBV4-1 TGCGCCAGCAGCCACCCCCGGGGACTAGCGGGAGGATGGTACAATGAGCAGTTCTTC CASSHPRGLAGGWYNEQFF
. TRBD1 TRBJ2-7 TRBV6-1 TGTGCCAGCACGGCAGGGGGCTCATTCGAGCAGTACTTC CASTAGGSFEQYF
many . TRBJ1-2 TRBV6-1 TGTGCCAGCAGTGAGCACGGAGATGGCTACACCTTC CASSEHGDGYTF
. . TRBJ1-5 TRBV7-9 TGTGCCAGCAGCGTGGGTGGGAGCACCAATCAGCCCCAGCATTTT CASSVGGSTNQPQHF
. . TRBJ2-7 TRBV6-1 TGTGCCAGCTGGGGGCCAACGGGGAGCAACGAGCAGTACTTC CASWGPTGSNEQYF
. . TRBJ2-7 TRBV29-1 TGCAGCGTTGAAATCGGAAGGGCCACCCTGGACTCCTACGAGCAGTACTTC CSVEIGRATLDSYEQYF
. TRBD1 TRBJ1-4 TRBV5-1 TGCGCCAGCAGCCTGGGACAGAATGAAAAACTGTTTTTT CASSLGQNEKLFF
few . TRBJ2-2 TRBV12-5 TGTGCTAGTGGTTTGGCCGGCCGGGAGCTGTTTTTT CASGLAGRELFF